These 6 T cell receptor beta chains were all obtained from the same sample, sequenced in a study of CD8 T cells in Susac syndrome. The RNA, roughly 0.45 to 1 ug, was put through reverse transcription using random hexamers. TCRdb itself ran the immunoSEQ multiplex PCR reads through MiXCR, one entry per CDR3 protein. The sample consists of under 200,000 distinct CDR3 sequences, 85% to 95% of them appearing once. The sample consisted of CD8+ T cells from PBMCs. These receptors were obtained from a human donor with multiple sclerosis.

The gene calls are TRBV3-1 and TRBJ2-6; TRBD1 aligns across 8 bases. V dropped 2 bases and J dropped 1; count of bases not matched to a gene: 7. The CDR3 is 18 residues long. CDR1 and CDR2 from the germline V gene are LGHDT and YNNKEL (reference sequence). This chain's CDR3 is CASSQKAGGHSGANVLTF. CDR3 DNA sequence: TGTGCCAGCAGCCAAAAGGCAGGGGGCCATTCTGGGGCCAACGTCCTGACTTTC.

V is TRBV5-4 and J is TRBJ2-2; no reliable D call. The CDR3 sequence is 13 residues long. Germline V gives CDR1 SGHNT, CDR2 YYREEE (reference sequence). The V end was cut by 1 base, the J end by 5 bases, with 6 bases between. CDR3 sequence reads: CASSLPETGELFF. As DNA, the CDR3 is TGTGCCAGCAGCTTGCCAGAAACCGGGGAGCTGTTTTTT.

The rearrangement uses TRBV5-1 and TRBJ2-3; 7 positions match TRBD2. The CDR3 has 16 amino acids. The V gene end was trimmed by 2 bases and the J gene end by 5 bases; junction bases not matched to a gene: 11. Germline assignment: CDR1 SGHRS and CDR2 YFSETQ. CDR3 sequence reads: CASSLVTSTIVDTQYF. The DNA of the CDR3 is TGCGCCAGCAGCTTAGTGACTAGCACCATTGTAGATACGCAGTATTTT.

The count of this clonotype is one. The rearrangement uses TRBV19 and TRBJ2-7, with 7 bases fitting TRBD2. Trimming at V came to 8 bases and at J to 3 bases, leaving 10 bases not matched to a gene. CDR1 and CDR2 (germline): LNHDA, SQIVND (reference sequence). This CDR3 contains 14 residues. The CDR3 spells CASSLWGGDYEQYF. In nucleotides, the CDR3 is TGTGCCAGTTCCCTCTGGGGAGGGGACTACGAGCAGTACTTC.

J is TRBJ2-3 and V is TRBV30; the match to TRBD2 covers 8 bases. This CDR3 has 17 amino acids. V trimming: 4 bases; J trimming: 4 bases; junction bases outside the gene matches: 16. Germline loops: CDR1 GTSNPN, CDR2 SVGIG (reference sequence). The CDR3 loop reads CAWNGGRPSGVADTQYF. The CDR3 DNA follows: TGTGCCTGGAACGGCGGGAGGCCATCCGGAGTTGCAGATACGCAGTATTTT.

This clonotype was counted only a few times. The V and J genes are TRBV29-1 and TRBJ2-1, with no clear D. The CDR3 runs to 11 residues. Trimming took 5 bases from V and 10 from J, leaving 12 bases between them. Germline values: CDR1 SQVTM, CDR2 ANQGSEA. In DNA form, the CDR3 reads TGCAGCGTTCCTCAGCCCCAAGAGCAGTTCTTC. This encodes CSVPQPQEQFF.